Described below is a single T cell receptor beta chain sequence and its context. Its antigen is as yet unknown. CDR1 is MDHEN, CDR2 SYDVKM, per germline. CDR3 length: 15 residues. V was cut by 7 bases and J by 0 bases, with 14 bases left in between. This sample is part of a study of T cell responses to AZD1222 COVID-19 vaccine. Points from the study as a whole: Spike-wide vaccine-associated CD4 TCRs dominated at 160-218 and 743-854.

Generated by immunoSEQ multiplex PCR, the TCRdb table keeps only in-frame clones and is missing some. Of 40,000 to 60,000 clones detected, approximately 86% appear once; the ten largest clones hold less than 7%. The chain uses TRBV28 and TRBJ2-3; possible D gene TRBD2, 5 bases. The sequence derives from an adult who received the AZD1222 COVID-19 vaccine. The sequencing used peripheral blood, collected 28 days after the second AZD1222 dose. CDR3 bases: TGTGCCAGCACCCTCGGCGGGCCTAGCACAGATACGCAGTATTTT. This codes for CASTLGGPSTDTQYF.